This record concerns one T cell receptor (beta chain) sequence. Researchers made TCR beta libraries by using iRepertoire HTBI primers and running Arm-PCR on CDR3 regions. TCRdb processed the multiplex PCR reads anew with MiXCR; each CDR3 protein has one entry. This table has some 370,000 distinct CDR3 sequences, approximately 12% appearing once. The time point was: newly diagnosed GD, antithyroid drugs for less than 3 months. From RNA extracted from PBMCs, the TCR library was made. The sample comes from a study of regulatory T cells in long-lasting Graves disease. The CDR3 has 15 residues. Germline assignment: CDR1 DFQATT and CDR2 SNEGSKA (reference sequence). This same sample was also taken into another study, of T cells in Graves' hyperthyroidism and ophthalmopathy.

The starting material was peripheral blood mononuclear cells (PBMCs), obtained at new diagnosis, from a patient treated with antithyroid drugs. The rearrangement links TRBV20-1 to TRBJ2-4, with 12 bases fitting TRBD1. This TCR derives from a woman aged 18 to 35 with Graves disease. The CDR3 region is CSVMGQGARFGIQYF. The CDR3, as DNA: TGCAGCGTAATGGGACAGGGGGCGAGATTTGGCATTCAGTACTTC.